A selection of T cell receptor beta chains follows, all from one sample in a study of cytomegalovirus exposure and HLA in healthy donors. The protocol was immunoSEQ multiplex PCR, while the TCRdb copy is restricted to in-frame clones and leaves out a portion. The sample carries nearly 110,000 clones, about 81% recorded once. Sequencing input: PBMCs. These TCRs come from a man in his thirties or forties in good health and CMV-seropositive. CDR3s include the opening cysteine and the closing phenylalanine or tryptophan. D genes are given only for firm matches. Only some rows state a clone size, as once, few, many or a class for expanded clones.

j_call v_call clone_size d_call cdr3_nt cdr3_aa
TRBJ2-6 TRBV27 - - TGTGCCAGCAGTTTACGAACGCCCTTCGGTGGGGCCAACGGCCTGACTTTC CASSLRTPFGGANGLTF
TRBJ1-6 TRBV11-3 - TRBD1 TGTGCCAGCAGCTTAGGGCTGGGACAGGGGTTAAGCTCCTATAATTCACCCCTCCACTTT CASSLGLGQGLSSYNSPLHF
TRBJ2-7 TRBV9 - - TGTGCCAGCAGCGTAGTTCCGAGCTCCTACGAGCAGTACTTC CASSVVPSSYEQYF
TRBJ1-1 TRBV5-1 - - TGCGCCAGCAGCTCCCTACAGGGACGGGCCTCTGAAGCTTTCTTT CASSSLQGRASEAFF
TRBJ2-3 TRBV11-3 - TRBD1 TGTGCCAGCAGCTTGGCCGGACAGGGGTCAGATACGCAGTATTTT CASSLAGQGSDTQYF
TRBJ2-7 TRBV6-5 - TRBD1 TGTGCCAGCAGGGATACAGGGGGAAGCTCCTACGAGCAGTACTTC CASRDTGGSSYEQYF
TRBJ2-1 TRBV19 many - TGTGCCAGCTCGCGGGGCTCCTACAATGAGCAGTTCTTC CASSRGSYNEQFF
TRBJ2-3 TRBV27 - TRBD1 TGTGCCAGCAGTTTAGGGACAGGGTATACAGATACGCAGTATTTT CASSLGTGYTDTQYF
TRBJ2-4 TRBV2 - - TGTGCCAGCAGTGAGGAGACAGGAGTCCTAGCCAAAAACATTCAGTACTTC CASSEETGVLAKNIQYF
TRBJ2-7 TRBV6-5 - TRBD2 TGTGCCAGCGCCGGGGGGAGTACCTACGAGCAGTACTTC CASAGGSTYEQYF